This T cell receptor (beta chain) was found in a study of patients with pleural tuberculosis. CDR3 length: 16 residues. Germline V gene lookup returns CDR1 PRHDT and CDR2 FYEKMQ (reference sequence). V lost 4 bases and J lost 3, with 19 bases in between. Each CDR3 protein is one row after TCRdb ran MiXCR on the reads. This sample has under 30,000 distinct CDR3 sequences; 15% to 20% occur once, and the top ten carry 3.5% to 4.5%. This clonotype came up a few times. Sequencing was performed on peripheral blood. The chain links TRBV13 to TRBJ2-7; maybe TRBD2 (6 bases). This clonotype originated in a human donor with pleural tuberculosis. The DNA of the CDR3 is TGTGCCAGCAGCTCGAAATCGGGGGACCAGAACTACGAGCAGTACTTC. Amino acid sequence: CASSSKSGDQNYEQYF.